The sequence of this TCR beta chain was determined in a study of beta chain features in type 1 diabetes. The study, taken as a whole, reports: Compared to healthy donors, patients appeared to have naive, central memory and Treg TCRB repertoires that were more alike.

The sequenced template was cDNA made from the entire isolated RNA. Assay: immunoSEQ multiplex PCR; the TCRdb copy retains only in-frame clones and omits some. The top ten hold approximately 0.93% of the sample, which has 250,000 to 300,000 clones, 7% to 9% seen once. Germline CDR1 LGHNA, CDR2 YSLEER. This CDR3 comprises 13 residues. V was pared by 2 bases and J by 3 bases, with 5 bases between. This clone was observed many times. Its antigen is unidentified. Distinct nucleotide sequences in the sample also encode this CDR3. This chain links TRBV4-3 with TRBJ2-1; no clear D. Sequencing input: central memory CD4+ T cells from blood. The source is a woman between 18 and 29 years old in good health. Here the CDR3 DNA reads TGCGCCAGCAGCCAATCTTACTACAATGAGCAGTTCTTC. Translation: CASSQSYYNEQFF.